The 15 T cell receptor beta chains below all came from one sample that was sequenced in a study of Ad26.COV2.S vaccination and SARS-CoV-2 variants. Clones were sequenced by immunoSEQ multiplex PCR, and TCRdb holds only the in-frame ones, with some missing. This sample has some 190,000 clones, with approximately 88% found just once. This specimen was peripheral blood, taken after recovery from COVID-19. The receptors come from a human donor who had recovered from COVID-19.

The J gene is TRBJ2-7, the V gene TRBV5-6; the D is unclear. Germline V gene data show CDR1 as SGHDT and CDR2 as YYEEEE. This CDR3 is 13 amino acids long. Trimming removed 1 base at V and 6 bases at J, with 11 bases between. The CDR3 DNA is TGTGCCAGCAGCTTGTCTGAAGGTTCCGAGCAGTACTTC. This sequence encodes CASSLSEGSEQYF.

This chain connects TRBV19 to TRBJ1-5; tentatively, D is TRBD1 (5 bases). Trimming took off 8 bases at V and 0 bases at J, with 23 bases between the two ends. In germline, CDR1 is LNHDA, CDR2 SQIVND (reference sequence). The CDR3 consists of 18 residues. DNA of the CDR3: TGTGCCAGTGGGGTTGGGAGGGGCGCCTACTATAGCAATCAGCCCCAGCATTTT. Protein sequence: CASGVGRGAYYSNQPQHF. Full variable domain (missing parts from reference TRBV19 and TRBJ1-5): DGGITQSPKYLFRKEGQNVTLSCEQNLNHDAMYWYRQDPGQGLRLIYYSQIVNDFQKGDIAEGYSVSREKKESFPLTVTSAQKNPTAFYLCASGVGRGAYYSNQPQHFGDGTRLSIL.

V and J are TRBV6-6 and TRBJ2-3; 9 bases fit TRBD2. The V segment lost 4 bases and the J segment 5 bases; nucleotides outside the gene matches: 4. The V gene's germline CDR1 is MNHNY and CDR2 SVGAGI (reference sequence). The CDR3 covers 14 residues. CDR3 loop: CASSLGLAGDTQYF. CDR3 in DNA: TGTGCCAGCAGTTTGGGACTAGCAGGAGATACGCAGTATTTT.

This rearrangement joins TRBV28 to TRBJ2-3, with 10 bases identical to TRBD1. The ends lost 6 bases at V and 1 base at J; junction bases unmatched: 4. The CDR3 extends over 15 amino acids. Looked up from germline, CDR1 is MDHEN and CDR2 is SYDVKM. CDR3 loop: CASSSGTGGTDTQYF. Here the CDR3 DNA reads TGTGCCAGCAGCTCCGGGACAGGGGGCACAGATACGCAGTATTTT.

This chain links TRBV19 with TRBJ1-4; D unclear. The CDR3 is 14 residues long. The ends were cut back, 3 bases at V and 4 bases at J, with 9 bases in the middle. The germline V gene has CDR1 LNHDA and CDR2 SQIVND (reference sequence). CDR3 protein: CASSIPGLNEKLFF. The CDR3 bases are TGTGCCAGTAGTATCCCCGGCCTTAATGAAAAACTGTTTTTT. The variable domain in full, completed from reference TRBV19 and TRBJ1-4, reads DGGITQSPKYLFRKEGQNVTLSCEQNLNHDAMYWYRQDPGQGLRLIYYSQIVNDFQKGDIAEGYSVSREKKESFPLTVTSAQKNPTAFYLCASSIPGLNEKLFFGSGTQLSVL.

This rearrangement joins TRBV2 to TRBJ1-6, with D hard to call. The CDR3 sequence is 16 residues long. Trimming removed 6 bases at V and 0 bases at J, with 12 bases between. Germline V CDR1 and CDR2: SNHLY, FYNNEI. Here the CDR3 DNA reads TGTGCCAGCAGAATCGATAGCAGCTCCTATAATTCACCCCTCCACTTT. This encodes CASRIDSSSYNSPLHF.

The CDR3 DNA follows: TGTGCCAGCTCATTGGGCTCCTACGAGCAGTACTTC. It translates to CASSLGSYEQYF. This sequence joins TRBV6-1 and TRBJ2-7; unclear D gene. The CDR3 spans 12 residues. Trimming pared 8 bases from V and 0 bases from J, leaving 8 bases between. Germline V lookup: CDR1 MNHNS, CDR2 SASEGT.

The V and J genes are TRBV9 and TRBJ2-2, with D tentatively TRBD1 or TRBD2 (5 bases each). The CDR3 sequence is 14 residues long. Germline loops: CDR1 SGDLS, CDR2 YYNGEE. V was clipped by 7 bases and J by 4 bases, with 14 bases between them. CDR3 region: CASGDGTGTGELFF. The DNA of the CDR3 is TGTGCCAGCGGGGACGGGACGGGCACCGGGGAGCTGTTTTTT.

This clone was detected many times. The CDR3 sequence: CASSDSGSVYGYTF. CDR3 DNA sequence: TGTGCCAGCAGTGATTCTGGTTCGGTCTATGGCTACACCTTC. The J gene is TRBJ1-2, the V gene TRBV2; D is unclear. From germline, CDR1 is SNHLY and CDR2 FYNNEI. V was shortened by 3 bases and J by 4 bases, with 12 bases between the two germline ends. This CDR3 has 14 residues.

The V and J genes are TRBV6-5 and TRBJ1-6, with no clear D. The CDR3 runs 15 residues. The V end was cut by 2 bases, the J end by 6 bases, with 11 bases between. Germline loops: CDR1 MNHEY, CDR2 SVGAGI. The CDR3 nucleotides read TGTGCCAGCAGTTACGGGAGGGCCTTTAATTCACCCCTCCACTTT. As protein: CASSYGRAFNSPLHF.

The CDR3 sequence is CSARERGEQFF. The CDR3 nucleotides read TGCAGTGCTAGAGAAAGGGGTGAGCAGTTCTTC. The genes are TRBV20-1 and TRBJ2-1; perhaps TRBD1 as D (5 bases). V was clipped by 0 bases and J by 9 bases, with 6 bases between them. Germline assignment: CDR1 DFQATT and CDR2 SNEGSKA (reference sequence). This CDR3 has 11 residues.

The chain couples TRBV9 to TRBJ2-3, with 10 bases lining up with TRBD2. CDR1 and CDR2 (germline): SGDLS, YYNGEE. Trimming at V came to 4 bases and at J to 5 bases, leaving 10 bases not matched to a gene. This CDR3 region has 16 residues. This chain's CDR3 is CASSPRAGGLEDTQYF. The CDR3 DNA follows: TGTGCCAGCAGCCCCCGAGCGGGGGGGCTTGAAGATACGCAGTATTTT.

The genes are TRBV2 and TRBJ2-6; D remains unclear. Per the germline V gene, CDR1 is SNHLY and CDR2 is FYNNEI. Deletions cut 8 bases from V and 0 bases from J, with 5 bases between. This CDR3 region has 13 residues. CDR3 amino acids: CASCLSGANVLTF. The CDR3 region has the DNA TGTGCCAGCTGTCTCTCTGGGGCCAACGTCCTGACTTTC. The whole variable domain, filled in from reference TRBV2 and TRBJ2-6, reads EPEVTQTPSHQVTQMGQEVILRCVPISNHLYFYWYRQILGQKVEFLVSFYNNEISEKSEIFDDQFSVERPDGSNFTLKIRSTKLEDSAMYFCASCLSGANVLTFGAGSRLTVL.

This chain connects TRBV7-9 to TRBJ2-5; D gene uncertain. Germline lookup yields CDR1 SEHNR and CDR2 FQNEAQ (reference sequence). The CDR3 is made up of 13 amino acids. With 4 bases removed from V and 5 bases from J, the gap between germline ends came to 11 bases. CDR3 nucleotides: TGTGCCAGCAGCTCGGTTACGACGGAGACCCAGTACTTC. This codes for CASSSVTTETQYF.

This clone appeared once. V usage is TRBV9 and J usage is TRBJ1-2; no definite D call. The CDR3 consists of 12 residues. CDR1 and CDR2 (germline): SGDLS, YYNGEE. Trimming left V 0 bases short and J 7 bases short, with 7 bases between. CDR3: CASSVGNGGYTF. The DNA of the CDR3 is TGTGCCAGCAGCGTAGGAAATGGTGGCTACACCTTC.